This T cell receptor beta chain was recovered during a study of blood T cells in healthy people across ages. Study-wide points: Greater diversity and more naive CD4+ cells were seen in long-lived donors than in aged donors.

The CDR3 is made up of 14 amino acids. Germline V gene sequence: CDR1 SGHNT, CDR2 YENEEA. With 2 bases removed from V and 6 bases from J, the gap between germline ends came to 14 bases. With a J-beta primer mix and a sample-barcoded 5' primer, a second PCR ran about 7 to 12 cycles. TCRdb reprocessed the 5' RACE reads with MiXCR, giving one entry per CDR3 protein. The repertoire includes over 700,000 distinct CDR3 sequences, 20% to 30% of them detected once, and just under 9.5% sits in the top ten. Comments on this clonotype: Its antigen is as yet unknown.

The same sample was also used in a study of T cells of mothers and their children. This second study says: Over 8.5 million TCR beta CDR3 reads were obtained from each mother, and several million from each child. Whether related or unrelated, pairs show similar shaping of TCR recombination output by thymic selection. The authors found no persistent microchimeric T cell clones.

The genes are TRBV11-3 and TRBJ2-7; D is uncertain. Sequences were obtained from blood. The sequence came from a boy aged 5 to 17 in good health. This CDR3 is CASSLLGRKAEQYF. CDR3 coding DNA: TGTGCCAGCAGCTTATTAGGCCGAAAGGCCGAGCAGTACTTC.